Detailed here is one T cell receptor beta chain. Its cognate antigen is unknown. Germline CDR1 MDHEN, CDR2 SYDVKM. The CDR3 has 16 residues. J lost 5 bases, V lost 6 bases, and 12 bases had no gene match. Naive-designated CD8 cells lacked CD45RO, were positively enriched for CCR7, and omitted terminally differentiated effector memory CD45RA+ cells. This record belongs to a study of shared clonotypes between healthy human individuals. Study results and limitations: In the sorted subsets, rarefaction showed sequencing was incomplete despite large depth. Deeper or shallower sequencing was expected to change how clonotypes are shared among donors.

The data were produced by immunoSEQ multiplex PCR, yet TCRdb's version contains in-frame clones alone and is incomplete. The repertoire consists of about 2.1 million clones, with 80% to 95% occurring once and the leading ten covering about 1.7%. V and J are TRBV28 and TRBJ2-7; 11 bases align to TRBD2. The sequenced sample was naive CD8+ T cells from PBMCs. The sequence was obtained from a man in his late teens or twenties in good health. Some clones in this sample may be carry-over from other donors' samples. CDR3 sequence (DNA): TGTGCCAGCAGCCCTACTAGCGGGAGAATTTTCGACGAGCAGTACTTC. As protein: CASSPTSGRIFDEQYF.